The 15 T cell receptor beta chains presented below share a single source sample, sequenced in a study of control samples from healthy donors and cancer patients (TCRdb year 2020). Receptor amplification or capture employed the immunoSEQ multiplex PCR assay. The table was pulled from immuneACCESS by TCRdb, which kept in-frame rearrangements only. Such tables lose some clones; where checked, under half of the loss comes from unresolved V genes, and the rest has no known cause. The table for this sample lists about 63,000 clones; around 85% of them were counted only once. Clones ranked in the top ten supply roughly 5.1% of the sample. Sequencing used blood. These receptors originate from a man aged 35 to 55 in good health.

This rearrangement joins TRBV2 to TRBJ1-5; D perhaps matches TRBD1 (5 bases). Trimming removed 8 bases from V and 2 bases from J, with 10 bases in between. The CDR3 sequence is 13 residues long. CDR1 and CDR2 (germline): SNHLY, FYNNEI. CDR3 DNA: TGTGCCAGCTCCGACAGTCGCAATCAGCCCCAGCATTTT. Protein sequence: CASSDSRNQPQHF.

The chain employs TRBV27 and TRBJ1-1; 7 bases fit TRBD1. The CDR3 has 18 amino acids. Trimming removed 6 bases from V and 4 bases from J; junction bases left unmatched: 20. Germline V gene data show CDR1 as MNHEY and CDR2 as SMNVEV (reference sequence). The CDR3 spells CASRSFRDPTGSGTEAFF. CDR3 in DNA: TGTGCCAGCAGAAGTTTTCGAGACCCGACAGGGTCTGGCACTGAAGCTTTCTTT.

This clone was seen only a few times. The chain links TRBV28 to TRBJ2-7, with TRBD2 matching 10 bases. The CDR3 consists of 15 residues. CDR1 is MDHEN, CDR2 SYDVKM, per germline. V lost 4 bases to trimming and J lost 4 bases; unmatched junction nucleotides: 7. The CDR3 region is CASSSSGSSLYEQYF. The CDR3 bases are TGTGCCAGCAGTTCTAGCGGGAGTTCATTGTACGAGCAGTACTTC. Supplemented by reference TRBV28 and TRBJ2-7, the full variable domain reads DVKVTQSSRYLVKRTGEKVFLECVQDMDHENMFWYRQDPGLGLRLIYFSYDVKMKEKGDIPEGYSVSREKKERFSLILESASTNQTSMYLCASSSSGSSLYEQYFGPGTRLTVT.

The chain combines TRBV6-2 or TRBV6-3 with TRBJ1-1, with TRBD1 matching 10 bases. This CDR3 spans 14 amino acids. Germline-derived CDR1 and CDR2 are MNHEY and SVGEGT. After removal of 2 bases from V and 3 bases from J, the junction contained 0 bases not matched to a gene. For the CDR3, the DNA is TGTGCCAGCAGTTACGGGACAGGGGACACTGAAGCTTTCTTT. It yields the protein CASSYGTGDTEAFF.

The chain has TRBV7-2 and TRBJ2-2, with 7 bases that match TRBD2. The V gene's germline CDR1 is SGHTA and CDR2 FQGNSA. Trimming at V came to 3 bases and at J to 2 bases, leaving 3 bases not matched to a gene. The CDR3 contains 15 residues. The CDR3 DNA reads TGTGCCAGCAGCTTGGGCGGGGGAAACACCGGGGAGCTGTTTTTT. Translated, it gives CASSLGGGNTGELFF.

The CDR3 DNA reads TGTGCCATCATGGGAGGGATGGACAATGAGCAGTTCTTC. Its translation is CAIMGGMDNEQFF. The rearrangement joins TRBV10-3 to TRBJ2-1, with 7 bases lining up with TRBD2. Germline V gene sequence: CDR1 ENHRY, CDR2 SYGVKD. The CDR3 has 13 amino acids. The V segment lost 7 bases and the J segment 5 bases; nucleotides outside the gene matches: 5.

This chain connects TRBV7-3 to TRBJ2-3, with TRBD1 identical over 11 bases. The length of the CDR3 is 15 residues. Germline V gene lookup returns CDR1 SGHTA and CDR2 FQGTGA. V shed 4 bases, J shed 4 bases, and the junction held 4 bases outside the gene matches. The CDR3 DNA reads TGTGCCAGCAGCTCCAGGGGACAGGGGGCAGATACGCAGTATTTT. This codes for CASSSRGQGADTQYF.

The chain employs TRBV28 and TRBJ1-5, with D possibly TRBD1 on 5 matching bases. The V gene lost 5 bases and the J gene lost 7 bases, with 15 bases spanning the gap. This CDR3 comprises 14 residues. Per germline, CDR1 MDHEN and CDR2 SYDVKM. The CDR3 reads CASSMGGDWQPQHF. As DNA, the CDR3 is TGTGCCAGCAGTATGGGGGGGGATTGGCAGCCCCAGCATTTT.

CDR3 in amino acids: CASSLLSGGRDRGQPQHF. The DNA of the CDR3 is TGTGCCAGCAGTTTATTGTCAGGGGGCCGGGACAGGGGTCAGCCCCAGCATTTT. J is TRBJ1-5 and V is TRBV28, with TRBD1 identical over 10 bases. Losses at the gene ends were 1 base for V and 6 bases for J; bases not matched to a gene: 12. Germline V gene sequence: CDR1 MDHEN, CDR2 SYDVKM. The CDR3 length is 18 residues. The full variable domain, its missing parts supplied by reference TRBV28 and TRBJ1-5, is DVKVTQSSRYLVKRTGEKVFLECVQDMDHENMFWYRQDPGLGLRLIYFSYDVKMKEKGDIPEGYSVSREKKERFSLILESASTNQTSMYLCASSLLSGGRDRGQPQHFGDGTRLSIL.

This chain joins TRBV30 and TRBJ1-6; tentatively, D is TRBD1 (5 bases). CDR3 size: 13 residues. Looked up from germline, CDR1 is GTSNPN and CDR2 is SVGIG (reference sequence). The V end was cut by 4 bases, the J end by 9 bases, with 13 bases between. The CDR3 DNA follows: TGTGCCTGGACCCCGACAGCGTCTTCACCCCTCCACTTT. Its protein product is CAWTPTASSPLHF.

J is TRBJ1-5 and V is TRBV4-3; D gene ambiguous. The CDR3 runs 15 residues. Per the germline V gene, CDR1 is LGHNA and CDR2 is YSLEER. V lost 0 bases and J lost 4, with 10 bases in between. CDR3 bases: TGCGCCAGCAGCCAAGATTGGGCGGGGAATCAGCCCCAGCATTTT. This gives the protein CASSQDWAGNQPQHF.

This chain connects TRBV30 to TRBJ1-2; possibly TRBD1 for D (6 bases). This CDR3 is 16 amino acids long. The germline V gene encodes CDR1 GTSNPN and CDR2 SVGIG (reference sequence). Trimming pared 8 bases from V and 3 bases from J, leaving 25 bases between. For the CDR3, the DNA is TGTGCCGGGGAGCGGGACTTCTCTTCAGGGGACTATGGCTACACCTTC. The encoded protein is CAGERDFSSGDYGYTF. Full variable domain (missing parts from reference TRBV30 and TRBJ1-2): SQTIHQWPATLVQPVGSPLSLECTVEGTSNPNLYWYRQAAGRGLQLLFYSVGIGQISSEVPQNLSASRPQDRQFILSSKKLLLSDSGFYLCAGERDFSSGDYGYTFGSGTRLTVV.

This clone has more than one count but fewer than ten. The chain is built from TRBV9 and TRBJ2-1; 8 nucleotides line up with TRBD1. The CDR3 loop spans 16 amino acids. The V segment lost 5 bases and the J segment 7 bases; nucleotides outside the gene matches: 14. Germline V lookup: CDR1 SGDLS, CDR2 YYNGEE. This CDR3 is CASSHGGLGQVNEQFF. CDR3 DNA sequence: TGTGCCAGCAGTCACGGAGGATTGGGACAGGTAAATGAGCAGTTCTTC.

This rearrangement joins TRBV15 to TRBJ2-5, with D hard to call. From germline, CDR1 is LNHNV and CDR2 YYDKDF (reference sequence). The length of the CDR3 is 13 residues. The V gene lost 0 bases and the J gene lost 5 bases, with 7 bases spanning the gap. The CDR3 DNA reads TGTGCCACCAGCAGAGATGGTATGGAGACCCAGTACTTC. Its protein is CATSRDGMETQYF. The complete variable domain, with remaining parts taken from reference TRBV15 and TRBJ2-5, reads DAMVIQNPRYQVTQFGKPVTLSCSQTLNHNVMYWYQQKSSQAPKLLFHYYDKDFNNEADTPDNFQSRRPNTSFCFLDIRSPGLGDTAMYLCATSRDGMETQYFGPGTRLLVL.

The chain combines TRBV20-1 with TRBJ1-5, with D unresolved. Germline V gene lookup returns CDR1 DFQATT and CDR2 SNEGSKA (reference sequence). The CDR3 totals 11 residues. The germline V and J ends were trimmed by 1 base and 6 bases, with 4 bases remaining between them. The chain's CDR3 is CSARVGQPQHF. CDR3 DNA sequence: TGCAGTGCTAGAGTAGGTCAGCCCCAGCATTTT.